The 21 T cell receptor beta chains below were found in one sample sequenced in a study of beta chain features in type 1 diabetes (dated by TCRdb to the late 2010s). The library was produced with the immunoSEQ multiplex PCR assay. The entire amount of isolated RNA was reverse transcribed using the High Capacity cDNA Reverse Transcription Kit, so the sequenced TCRB transcripts were expressed ones. As stored in TCRdb, this immuneACCESS dataset retains in-frame rearrangements with V and J assigned. A fraction of the clones does not appear; measured against another copy, unresolved V genes explain less than half of the discrepancy, and the remainder lacks a known reason. For this sample the table gives around 310,000 clones, of which 11% were detected only once. Of the sample, about 0.015% is held by the ten largest clones. Sequenced sample: naive CD4+ T cells from blood. The sample's cell subset or site, from its label and the paper: true naive CD4+ T cells. The receptors shown here come from a woman in her twenties or thirties in good health.

A few counts support this clone. The rearrangement uses TRBV10-3 and TRBJ1-1; 7 bases align to TRBD1. This CDR3 region has 14 residues. From germline, CDR1 is ENHRY and CDR2 SYGVKD. The ends lost 7 bases at V and 3 bases at J; junction bases unmatched: 8. CDR3 amino acids: CAITLTGSDTEAFF. The CDR3 nucleotides read TGTGCCATCACCTTGACAGGGTCGGACACTGAAGCTTTCTTT.

This clone was recorded a few times. The chain joins TRBV7-8 to TRBJ2-1, with D possibly matching TRBD1 (6 bases). This CDR3 is built from 12 residues. The ends were cut back, 5 bases at V and 12 bases at J, with 14 bases in the middle. CDR1 and CDR2 (germline): SGHVS, FQNEAQ. The CDR3 spells CASSPILRGQFF. In DNA form, the CDR3 reads TGTGCCAGCAGCCCAATTCTCAGGGGGCAGTTCTTC.

The chain is built from TRBV4-3 and TRBJ2-6, with D possibly being TRBD2 (5 bases). Trimming removed 0 bases from V and 0 bases from J, with 15 bases in between. Germline CDR1 reads LGHNA; CDR2 reads YSLEER. The CDR3 length is 19 residues. CDR3 DNA: TGCGCCAGCAGCCAAGATGCCGGGAAAGTCCGCTCTGGGGCCAACGTCCTGACTTTC. As protein: CASSQDAGKVRSGANVLTF.

The V and J genes are TRBV9 and TRBJ1-2; tentatively, D is TRBD1 (6 bases). The CDR3 runs 13 residues. V dropped 5 bases and J dropped 7 bases, with 15 bases sitting between them. Germline V gives CDR1 SGDLS, CDR2 YYNGEE. CDR3 sequence: CASRPGVLGGYTF. In DNA, the CDR3 is TGTGCCAGCAGACCAGGGGTTTTAGGTGGCTACACCTTC.

In this sample, this clone turned up a few times. V gene TRBV4-3 combines with J gene TRBJ2-5; 12 positions match TRBD2. There are 19 residues in the CDR3. Germline assignment: CDR1 LGHNA and CDR2 YSLEER. After removal of 0 bases from V and 6 bases from J, the junction contained 14 bases not matched to a gene. This chain's CDR3 is CASSQDLVSSGREGKTQYF. The CDR3 DNA sequence: TGCGCCAGCAGCCAAGATTTGGTCTCTAGCGGGAGGGAGGGAAAGACCCAGTACTTC.

The V gene is TRBV27, the J gene TRBJ2-3; 7 bases are shared with TRBD2. The CDR3 contains 15 residues. V trimming: 1 base; J trimming: 1 base; junction bases outside the gene matches: 2. Looked up from germline, CDR1 is MNHEY and CDR2 is SMNVEV (reference sequence). The DNA for the CDR3 is TGTGCCAGCAGTTTATGGCTAGCGGGCACAGATACGCAGTATTTT. Translating gives CASSLWLAGTDTQYF.

V and J are TRBV7-3 and TRBJ2-2; 8 bases match TRBD2. V shed 4 bases and J 6 bases; nucleotides not matched to a gene: 10. CDR3 length: 16 amino acids. The germline gives CDR1 SGHTA, CDR2 FQGTGA. In DNA, the CDR3 is TGTGCCAGCAGCTACCCTGGGGTAGCGGGATCCGGGGAGCTGTTTTTT. Its protein product is CASSYPGVAGSGELFF.

In its sample, this clone was seen a few times. The chain links TRBV28 to TRBJ2-5; D uncertain. Trimming stripped 8 bases from V and 1 base from J, with 11 bases between. Germline V gene sequence: CDR1 MDHEN, CDR2 SYDVKM. This CDR3 is built from 13 residues. The CDR3 DNA sequence: TGTGCCAGCCGAATTCGGTTCCAAGAGACCCAGTACTTC. It is translated as CASRIRFQETQYF.

This clone was detected a few times. The chain joins TRBV28 to TRBJ2-7; 7 bases map to TRBD2. With 4 bases clipped from V and 4 bases from J, the junction kept 10 bases outside the gene matches. The CDR3 runs to 15 residues. CDR1 and CDR2 (germline): MDHEN, SYDVKM. CDR3 loop: CASSSPGTGGYEQYF. CDR3 DNA: TGTGCCAGCAGTTCGCCCGGGACGGGAGGTTACGAGCAGTACTTC.

In this sample, this clone turned up a few times. V and J are TRBV6-1 and TRBJ2-5; TRBD1 is a possible D gene (8 bases). Germline lookup yields CDR1 MNHNS and CDR2 SASEGT. The CDR3 consists of 14 residues. V was cut by 2 bases and J by 4 bases, with 11 bases left in between. CDR3 coding DNA: TGTGCCAGCAGTGAAACAGGGGGGGTAGAGACCCAGTACTTC. Translated: CASSETGGVETQYF.

The DNA of the CDR3 is TGTGCCTGGAGGGGACAGGGAACGACTGAAGCTTTCTTT. It translates to CAWRGQGTTEAFF. The chain has TRBV30 and TRBJ1-1, with 9 bases fitting TRBD1. This CDR3 spans 13 amino acids. Unmatched junction bases numbered 4, after V lost 3 bases and J lost 5 bases. Germline V CDR1 and CDR2: GTSNPN, SVGIG (reference sequence).

This clone was seen a few times. This sequence joins TRBV5-4 and TRBJ2-5, with a tentative D call TRBD1 (7 bases). Trimming pared 0 bases from V and 5 bases from J, leaving 14 bases between. This CDR3 has 15 residues. Germline CDR1 SGHNT, CDR2 YYREEE (reference sequence). The chain's CDR3 is CASSLEGRGEETQYF. The CDR3 DNA reads as TGTGCCAGCAGCTTGGAGGGCAGGGGGGAGGAGACCCAGTACTTC. The variable domain in full, with the rest retrieved from reference TRBV5-4 and TRBJ2-5, is ETGVTQSPTHLIKTRGQQVTLRCSSQSGHNTVSWYQQALGQGPQFIFQYYREEENGRGNFPPRFSGLQFPNYSSELNVNALELDDSALYLCASSLEGRGEETQYFGPGTRLLVL.

This chain connects TRBV4-3 to TRBJ2-2; 8 bases are shared with TRBD2. Trimming cost V 4 bases and J 7 bases; bases outside gene matches: 14. Per the germline V gene, CDR1 is LGHNA and CDR2 is YSLEER. CDR3 length: 17 amino acids. CDR3 protein: CASSRTRGRTSSGELFF. The DNA for the CDR3 is TGCGCCAGCAGCCGCACTCGAGGAAGGACTAGCAGCGGGGAGCTGTTTTTT.

This clone was detected only a few times. The V gene is TRBV19, the J gene TRBJ1-5; weak D call: TRBD1 (5 bases). The CDR3 loop spans 15 amino acids. Germline V gene data show CDR1 as LNHDA and CDR2 as SQIVND (reference sequence). V was shortened by 0 bases and J by 5 bases, with 11 bases between the two germline ends. This CDR3 is CASSIEGGLDQPQHF. The CDR3 coding sequence is TGTGCCAGTAGTATAGAGGGGGGATTGGATCAGCCCCAGCATTTT. The whole variable domain, filled in from reference TRBV19 and TRBJ1-5, reads DGGITQSPKYLFRKEGQNVTLSCEQNLNHDAMYWYRQDPGQGLRLIYYSQIVNDFQKGDIAEGYSVSREKKESFPLTVTSAQKNPTAFYLCASSIEGGLDQPQHFGDGTRLSIL.

The chain links TRBV27 to TRBJ1-2; the D gene is possibly TRBD1 (5 bases). The ends were cut back, 3 bases at V and 1 base at J, with 21 bases in the middle. The CDR3 contains 18 residues. CDR1 is MNHEY, CDR2 SMNVEV, per germline (reference sequence). This chain's CDR3 is CASSFLSAAIQGNYGYTF. CDR3 bases: TGTGCCAGCAGTTTTTTATCGGCAGCAATTCAGGGTAACTATGGCTACACCTTC.

V usage is TRBV7-2 and J usage is TRBJ1-2, with TRBD1 identical over 8 bases. Losses at the gene ends were 5 bases for V and 1 base for J; bases not matched to a gene: 9. Germline V CDR1 and CDR2: SGHTA, FQGNSA. CDR3 length: 16 amino acids. The CDR3 DNA is TGTGCCAGCAGCCTGACAGGGGTTCTACATAACTATGGCTACACCTTC. Its protein is CASSLTGVLHNYGYTF.

This clone was seen only a few times. V and J are TRBV6-5 and TRBJ2-5; 10 bases are shared with TRBD1. The CDR3 covers 13 residues. V gave up 6 bases and J gave up 5 bases; unmatched junction bases: 3. CDR1 MNHEY and CDR2 SVGAGI come from the germline V gene. The CDR3 protein is CASRTGGRETQYF. The CDR3 DNA sequence: TGTGCCAGCAGGACAGGGGGCCGGGAGACCCAGTACTTC.

This chain uses TRBV4-2 with TRBJ2-4, with TRBD2 as a possible D gene (7 bases). This CDR3 is 17 amino acids long. Germline assignment: CDR1 LGHNA and CDR2 YNFKEQ. V was shortened by 1 base and J by 10 bases, with 23 bases between the two germline ends. Here the CDR3 reads CASSQVSGVGGGRIQYF. The CDR3 region has the DNA TGTGCCAGCAGCCAAGTCTCGGGGGTAGGGGGGGGACGGATTCAGTACTTC.

This clone came up a few times. The chain joins TRBV4-2 to TRBJ2-3; TRBD2 matches at 8 bases. Germline V lookup: CDR1 LGHNA, CDR2 YNFKEQ. With 1 base clipped from V and 2 bases from J, the junction kept 5 bases outside the gene matches. This CDR3 spans 16 amino acids. Here the CDR3 DNA reads TGTGCCAGCAGCCAAGTTAGCGGGGCTGACACAGATACGCAGTATTTT. Translated: CASSQVSGADTDTQYF.

This clone was counted between two and nine times. The chain employs TRBV28 and TRBJ1-5; possibly TRBD1 for D (5 bases). This CDR3 is built from 14 residues. Trimming shortened V by 6 bases and J by 4 bases, and 13 bases separated the two germline ends. Germline V gene lookup returns CDR1 MDHEN and CDR2 SYDVKM. The CDR3 loop is CASSVERGNQPQHF. DNA of the CDR3: TGTGCCAGCAGCGTCGAAAGGGGAAATCAGCCCCAGCATTTT.

Concerning this clone itself: Other DNA sequences in the same sample also yield this CDR3. The J gene is TRBJ2-7, the V gene TRBV28; 11 bases match TRBD2. The CDR3 contains 14 residues. Trimming cost V 6 bases and J 4 bases; bases outside gene matches: 5. Germline lookup yields CDR1 MDHEN and CDR2 SYDVKM. The CDR3 loop reads CASSTSGSSYEQYF. DNA of the CDR3: TGTGCCAGCAGCACTAGCGGGAGTAGTTACGAGCAGTACTTC.